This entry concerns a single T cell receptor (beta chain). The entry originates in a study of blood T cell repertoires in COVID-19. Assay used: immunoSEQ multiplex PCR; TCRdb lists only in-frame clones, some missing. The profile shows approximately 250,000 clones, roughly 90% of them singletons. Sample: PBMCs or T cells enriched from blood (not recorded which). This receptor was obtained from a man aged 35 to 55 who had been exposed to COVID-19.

The CDR3 is CASSLVTGGFTGELFF. CDR3 nucleotides: TGCGCCAGCAGCTTGGTAACAGGGGGTTTCACCGGGGAGCTGTTTTTT. The chain uses TRBV5-1 and TRBJ2-2; 8 nucleotides agree with TRBD1. The CDR3 is 16 residues long. J gave up 4 bases and V 0 bases, and 5 bases lay outside the gene matches. The V gene's germline CDR1 is SGHRS and CDR2 YFSETQ. The full variable domain, completed using reference TRBV5-1 and TRBJ2-2, is KAGVTQTPRYLIKTRGQQVTLSCSPISGHRSVSWYQQTPGQGLQFLFEYFSETQRNKGNFPGRFSGRQFSNSRSEMNVSTLELGDSALYLCASSLVTGGFTGELFFGEGSRLTVL.